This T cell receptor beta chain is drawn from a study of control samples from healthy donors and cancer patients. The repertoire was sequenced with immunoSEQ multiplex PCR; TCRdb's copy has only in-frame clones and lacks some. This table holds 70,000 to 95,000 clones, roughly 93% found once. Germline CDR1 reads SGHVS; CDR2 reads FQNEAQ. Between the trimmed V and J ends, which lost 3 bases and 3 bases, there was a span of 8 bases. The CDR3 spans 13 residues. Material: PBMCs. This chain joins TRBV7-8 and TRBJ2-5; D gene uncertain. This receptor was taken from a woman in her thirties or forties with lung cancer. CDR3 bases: TGTGCCAGCAGCTTCGGCGGAGAAGAGACCCAGTACTTC. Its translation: CASSFGGEETQYF.